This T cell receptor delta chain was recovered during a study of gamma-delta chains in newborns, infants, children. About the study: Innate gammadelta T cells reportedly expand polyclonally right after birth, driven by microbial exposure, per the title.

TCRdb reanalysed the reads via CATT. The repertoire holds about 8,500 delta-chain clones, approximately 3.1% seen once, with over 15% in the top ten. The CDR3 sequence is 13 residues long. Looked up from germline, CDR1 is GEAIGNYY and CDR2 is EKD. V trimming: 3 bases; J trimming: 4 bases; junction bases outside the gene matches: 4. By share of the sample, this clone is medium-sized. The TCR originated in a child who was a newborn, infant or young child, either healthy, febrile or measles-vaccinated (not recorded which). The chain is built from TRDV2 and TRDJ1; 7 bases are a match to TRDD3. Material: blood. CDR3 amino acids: CACDYWGYDKLIF. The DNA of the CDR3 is TGTGCCTGTGACTACTGGGGATACGATAAACTCATCTTT.